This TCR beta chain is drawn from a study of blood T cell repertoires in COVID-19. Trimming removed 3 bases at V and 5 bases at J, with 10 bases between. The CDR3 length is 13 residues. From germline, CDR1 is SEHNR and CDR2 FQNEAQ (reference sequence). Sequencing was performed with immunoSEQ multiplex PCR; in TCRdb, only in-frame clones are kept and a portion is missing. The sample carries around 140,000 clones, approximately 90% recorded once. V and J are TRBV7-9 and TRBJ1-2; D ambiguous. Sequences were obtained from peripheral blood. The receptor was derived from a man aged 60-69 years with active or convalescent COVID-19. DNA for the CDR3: TGTGCCAGCAGCTTCGGAACAGTTTATGGCTACACCTTC. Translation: CASSFGTVYGYTF.